Detailed here is one TCR beta chain. Its antigen is not identified. This sample stems from a study of response to subunit inactivated influenza vaccine. Study outcomes and limitations: It was the authors' suggestion that each seasonal influenza vaccination recruits few new T cells.

Trimming cost V 3 bases and J 4 bases; bases outside gene matches: 2. This CDR3 contains 13 residues. CDR1 is SGHVS, CDR2 FNYEAQ, per germline. From the RT-PCR reads, TCRdb called clonotypes with MiXCR, one entry per CDR3 protein. The table records roughly 790,000 distinct CDR3 sequences, 21% of them present only once. The material was PBMCs from blood, obtained 5 days after vaccination. The sequence was collected from a man between 50 and 59 years old who received an inactivated influenza vaccine. This sequence joins TRBV7-6 and TRBJ1-1, with 7 positions matching TRBD1. CDR3 amino acids: CASSLTGTTEAFF. Here the CDR3 DNA reads TGTGCCAGCAGCTTGACAGGGACCACTGAAGCTTTCTTT.